These 32 T cell receptor beta chains were all obtained from the same sample, sequenced in a study of T cells in Graves' hyperthyroidism and ophthalmopathy. TCR beta CDR3 sequences were amplified from RNA transcripts. TCR CDR3 underwent first-round RT-PCR with the HTBI primer set. TCRdb recomputed calls from the multiplex PCR reads with MiXCR, one row per CDR3 protein. The table includes hundreds of thousands of distinct CDR3 sequences, roughly 14% detected once. Sequences were obtained from blood. These receptors originate from a woman between 40 and 55 years old with Graves' ophthalmopathy.

The CDR3 reads CASRDLQGMTEAFF. The CDR3 region has the DNA TGTGCCAGCAGGGACCTCCAGGGGATGACTGAAGCTTTCTTT. The gene calls are TRBV9 and TRBJ1-1, with D tentatively TRBD1 (6 bases). Germline lookup yields CDR1 SGDLS and CDR2 YYNGEE. V dropped 5 bases and J dropped 5 bases, with 16 bases sitting between them. The CDR3 length is 14 residues.

This clonotype was counted ten times or more. The chain links TRBV2 to TRBJ2-7; no definite D call. The CDR3 consists of 12 residues. Germline V lookup: CDR1 SNHLY, CDR2 FYNNEI. The germline V and J ends were trimmed by 4 bases and 3 bases, with 7 bases remaining between them. The CDR3 loop is CASSGVGYEQYF. CDR3 DNA sequence: TGTGCCAGCAGTGGGGTCGGCTACGAGCAGTACTTC.

This clonotype has ten or more counts. The gene calls are TRBV12-3 or TRBV12-4 and TRBJ2-7; D is undetermined. CDR3 length equals 13 residues. V lost 5 bases and J 3 bases, leaving 11 bases between the germline ends. Here the CDR3 reads CASSNALIYEQYF. The CDR3, as DNA: TGTGCCAGCAGTAACGCCCTTATCTACGAGCAGTACTTC.

This clonotype was observed at least ten times. The chain recombines TRBV6-2 or TRBV6-3 with TRBJ2-4, with D hard to call. Germline V gene sequence: CDR1 MNHEY, CDR2 SVGEGT. Trimming took off 1 base at V and 10 bases at J, with 8 bases between the two ends. The CDR3 runs to 12 residues. CDR3: CASSYFVGIQYF. CDR3 bases: TGTGCCAGCAGTTACTTCGTGGGAATTCAGTACTTC.

This clonotype appeared many times. Sequence at one end of the junction differs from germline and may be a read error. The V call is TRBV6-2 or TRBV6-3, the J call TRBJ2-5, with 7 nucleotides matching TRBD1. This CDR3 is built from 15 residues. Germline V gene data show CDR1 as MNHEY and CDR2 as SVGEGT. The CDR3 protein is CASIREGWGTETRYF. The CDR3 region has the DNA TGTGCCAGCATACGAGAGGGCTGGGGGACAGAGACCCGGTACTTC.

In its sample, this clonotype was seen many times. The chain links TRBV9 to TRBJ2-1; D is unresolved. This CDR3 is 15 amino acids long. Germline V gene data show CDR1 as SGDLS and CDR2 as YYNGEE. V was shortened by 4 bases and J by 0 bases, with 11 bases between the two germline ends. CDR3 DNA sequence: TGTGCCAGCAGCTACACCTATCTCTCCTACAATGAGCAGTTCTTC. Amino acids: CASSYTYLSYNEQFF.

V usage is TRBV5-1 and J usage is TRBJ1-3; no clear D. CDR1 and CDR2 from the germline V gene are SGHRS and YFSETQ. The CDR3 is 15 residues long. The germline V and J ends were trimmed by 0 bases and 4 bases, with 11 bases remaining between them. The CDR3 DNA reads TGCGCCAGCAGCTTGGAACCGGGATCAGGAAACACCATATATTTT. Its protein is CASSLEPGSGNTIYF. Combining the CDR3 with reference TRBV5-1 and TRBJ1-3 gives the whole variable domain KAGVTQTPRYLIKTRGQQVTLSCSPISGHRSVSWYQQTPGQGLQFLFEYFSETQRNKGNFPGRFSGRQFSNSRSEMNVSTLELGDSALYLCASSLEPGSGNTIYFGEGSWLTVV.

This clonotype has ten or more counts. The V gene is TRBV12-3 or TRBV12-4, the J gene TRBJ1-1; D gene ambiguous. V was trimmed by 4 bases and J by 6 bases, leaving 12 bases between them. The CDR3 runs to 13 residues. The CDR3 reads CASSSYLNAEAFF. DNA for the CDR3: TGTGCCAGCAGTTCCTACTTAAACGCTGAAGCTTTCTTT.

Concerning this clonotype itself: A much larger clonotype is one base distant, so this may be a read error. The chain has TRBV19 and TRBJ2-7; D gene ambiguous. V lost 3 bases, J lost 2 bases, and 11 bases lay in between. Germline-derived CDR1 and CDR2 are LNHDA and SQIVND (reference sequence). CDR3 length equals 14 residues. CDR3 region: CASSIPHGTYEQYF. The CDR3, as DNA: TGTGCCAGTAGTATCCCCCACGGAACCTACGAGCAGTACTTC. The full variable domain, its missing parts supplied by reference TRBV19 and TRBJ2-7, is DGGITQSPKYLFRKEGQNVTLSCEQNLNHDAMYWYRQDPGQGLRLIYYSQIVNDFQKGDIAEGYSVSREKKESFPLTVTSAQKNPTAFYLCASSIPHGTYEQYFGPGTRLTVT.

This clonotype was observed at least ten times. This sequence joins TRBV20-1 and TRBJ2-7, with 8 bases that match TRBD1. J gave up 6 bases and V 6 bases, and 4 bases lay outside the gene matches. The CDR3 runs 11 residues. Germline assignment: CDR1 DFQATT and CDR2 SNEGSKA (reference sequence). CDR3 DNA: TGCAGTGCCGGACAGGGAAGCGAGCAGTACTTC. Translation: CSAGQGSEQYF.

In this sample, this clonotype turned up many times. V gene TRBV6-7 combines with J gene TRBJ2-6, with TRBD1 identical over 9 bases. TRBV6-7 is an ORF; its function is uncertain. The CDR3 runs to 16 residues. J lost 4 bases, V lost 6 bases, and 7 bases had no gene match. The chain's CDR3 is CASRPQGAFGANVLTF. The DNA of the CDR3 is TGTGCCAGCAGGCCACAGGGGGCGTTCGGGGCCAACGTCCTGACTTTC.

This clonotype has at least ten counts. The chain combines TRBV15 with TRBJ1-6; D gene uncertain. Germline values: CDR1 LNHNV, CDR2 YYDKDF (reference sequence). Between the trimmed V and J ends, which lost 1 base and 9 bases, there was a span of 7 bases. The CDR3 spans 13 residues. DNA for the CDR3: TGTGCCACCAGCAGAGGACGGGGTTCACCCCTCCACTTT. It codes for CATSRGRGSPLHF.

This clonotype was found many times. The rearrangement uses TRBV30 and TRBJ1-2, with a possible D match to TRBD1 (5 bases). Per germline, CDR1 GTSNPN and CDR2 SVGIG (reference sequence). The V and J ends lost 1 base and 5 bases respectively, with 14 bases between them. The CDR3 contains 14 residues. CDR3 protein: CAWSALGGRYGYTF. The CDR3 DNA reads TGTGCCTGGAGTGCCCTTGGGGGTCGGTATGGCTACACCTTC.

This clonotype was counted between two and nine times. CDR3 sequence reads: CASSQQGGLGAFF. The CDR3 coding sequence is TGTGCCAGCAGCCAGCAGGGGGGTCTAGGAGCTTTCTTT. The V gene is TRBV7-2, the J gene TRBJ1-1, with 7 bases matching TRBD1. The germline V gene encodes CDR1 SGHTA and CDR2 FQGNSA. J gave up 10 bases and V 5 bases, and 10 bases lay outside the gene matches. The CDR3 is 13 residues long. The whole variable domain, remainder taken from reference TRBV7-2 and TRBJ1-1, is GAGVSQSPSNKVTEKGKDVELRCDPISGHTALYWYRQSLGQGLEFLIYFQGNSAPDKSGLPSDRFSAERTGGSVSTLTIQRTQQEDSAVYLCASSQQGGLGAFFGQGTRLTVV.

A remark on this clonotype: The germline gene is not matched at one end of the junction; a read error may be the cause. The chain joins TRBV5-6 to TRBJ2-2, with TRBD2 as a possible D gene (5 bases). Germline CDR1 and CDR2: SGHDT and YYEEEE. CDR3 length: 11 amino acids. DNA for the CDR3: TGTGCCAGCAGCTTGGTCGGGGAGCCGTTTTTT. Residues: CASSLVGEPFF.

This clonotype was found many times. The CDR3 reads CASSQVGEGRSYEQYF. In nucleotides, the CDR3 is TGTGCCAGCAGCCAAGTGGGAGAGGGACGGTCCTACGAGCAGTACTTC. The chain has TRBV3-1 and TRBJ2-7; D may be TRBD1 or TRBD2 (5 bases each). Germline V gives CDR1 LGHDT, CDR2 YNNKEL (reference sequence). V was trimmed by 1 base and J by 1 base, leaving 14 bases between them. The CDR3 is 16 residues long.

This clonotype was counted at least ten times. The CDR3 DNA sequence: TGTGCCAGCAGCTTAGTGAGGACGGACTCCTACGAGCAGTACTTC. Translated, it gives CASSLVRTDSYEQYF. The chain has TRBV7-2 and TRBJ2-7; no clear D. Germline V gene lookup returns CDR1 SGHTA and CDR2 FQGNSA. This CDR3 has 15 residues. The V and J ends lost 1 base and 0 bases respectively, with 10 bases between them.

V is TRBV27 and J is TRBJ1-5; possible D gene TRBD1, 6 bases. CDR3 length: 14 amino acids. CDR1 and CDR2 (germline): MNHEY, SMNVEV (reference sequence). V lost 3 bases and J 5 bases, leaving 11 bases between the germline ends. CDR3 bases: TGTGCCAGCAGTTTCGACAGGTATTATCAGCCCCAGCATTTT. Residues: CASSFDRYYQPQHF.

This clonotype was found many times. This chain connects TRBV7-9 to TRBJ2-7; 9 bases map to TRBD2. CDR1 is SEHNR, CDR2 FQNEAQ, per germline (reference sequence). The J segment lost 4 bases and the V segment lost 4 bases, leaving 5 bases of the junction unmatched. This CDR3 region has 14 residues. CDR3 protein: CASSSSGNLYEQYF. The CDR3, as DNA: TGTGCCAGCAGCTCTAGCGGGAACCTATACGAGCAGTACTTC.

This clonotype occurred many times. This chain links TRBV9 with TRBJ2-7; D gene ambiguous. Germline V gene sequence: CDR1 SGDLS, CDR2 YYNGEE. CDR3 length equals 13 residues. V was clipped by 4 bases and J by 5 bases, with 13 bases between them. In nucleotides, the CDR3 is TGTGCCAGCAGCCCCGAGCTGGGCCACGAGCAGTACTTC. It encodes CASSPELGHEQYF.

This clonotype was recorded many times. This chain joins TRBV30 and TRBJ2-5; D unresolved. The CDR3 extends over 12 amino acids. The V end lost 2 bases, the J end lost 5 bases, and 9 bases lay between the germline ends. Germline CDR1 GTSNPN, CDR2 SVGIG (reference sequence). CDR3 DNA sequence: TGTGCCTGGAGTCCCCGCTGGGAGACCCAGTACTTC. Protein sequence: CAWSPRWETQYF. The whole variable domain, filled in from reference TRBV30 and TRBJ2-5, reads SQTIHQWPATLVQPVGSPLSLECTVEGTSNPNLYWYRQAAGRGLQLLFYSVGIGQISSEVPQNLSASRPQDRQFILSSKKLLLSDSGFYLCAWSPRWETQYFGPGTRLLVL.

The V call is TRBV15, the J call TRBJ2-1; D gene ambiguous. CDR1 is LNHNV and CDR2 is YYDKDF in the germline V gene (reference sequence). Trimming took off 0 bases at V and 7 bases at J, with 13 bases between the two ends. This CDR3 has 15 residues. The CDR3 sequence is CATSRDKGLQNEQFF. CDR3 sequence (DNA): TGTGCCACCAGCAGAGATAAGGGCCTCCAGAATGAGCAGTTCTTC.

This clonotype was detected many times. This chain joins TRBV7-2 and TRBJ1-1, with D possibly matching TRBD1 (5 bases). Germline lookup yields CDR1 SGHTA and CDR2 FQGNSA. CDR3 length: 13 residues. Trimming took 0 bases from V and 11 from J, leaving 13 bases between them. This chain's CDR3 is CASSLARGGLAFF. The CDR3 DNA follows: TGTGCCAGCAGCTTAGCGCGGGGGGGATTGGCTTTCTTT.

In its sample, this clonotype was seen a few times. This chain connects TRBV6-2 or TRBV6-3 to TRBJ1-2; 8 bases match TRBD1. The CDR3 extends over 14 amino acids. Trimming took 7 bases from V and 2 from J; bases not matched to a gene: 6. Germline assignment: CDR1 MNHEY and CDR2 SVGEGT. The CDR3 region has the DNA TGTGCCAGCACCTTGGACAGGGAGAACTATGGCTACACCTTC. Translated: CASTLDRENYGYTF.

The sample holds many counts of this clonotype. The gene calls are TRBV5-1 and TRBJ1-1; TRBD1 agrees at 10 bases. The CDR3 runs to 15 residues. Per germline, CDR1 SGHRS and CDR2 YFSETQ. V lost 3 bases and J lost 0; bases outside the gene matches: 2. CDR3 loop: CASSYDRGLNTEAFF. CDR3 nucleotide sequence: TGCGCCAGCAGCTATGACAGGGGGCTGAACACTGAAGCTTTCTTT. The full variable domain, completed using reference TRBV5-1 and TRBJ1-1, is KAGVTQTPRYLIKTRGQQVTLSCSPISGHRSVSWYQQTPGQGLQFLFEYFSETQRNKGNFPGRFSGRQFSNSRSEMNVSTLELGDSALYLCASSYDRGLNTEAFFGQGTRLTVV.

The chain employs TRBV29-1 and TRBJ2-2, with TRBD2 as a possible D gene (6 bases). In germline, CDR1 is SQVTM, CDR2 ANQGSEA. The V end lost 5 bases, the J end lost 0 bases, and 13 bases lay between the germline ends. CDR3 length: 15 residues. The CDR3 reads CSVTTSSSNTGELFF. The DNA for the CDR3 is TGCAGCGTTACCACTAGCAGTTCGAACACCGGGGAGCTGTTTTTT.

This clonotype was observed many times. The chain links TRBV29-1 to TRBJ2-6; unclear D gene. V was shortened by 7 bases and J by 2 bases, with 9 bases between the two germline ends. CDR1 is SQVTM, CDR2 ANQGSEA, per germline. CDR3 length: 13 residues. Written as DNA, the CDR3 is TGCAGCGCAAAGGACCCTGGGGCCAACGTCCTGACTTTC. Translated, it gives CSAKDPGANVLTF. The whole variable domain, remainder taken from reference TRBV29-1 and TRBJ2-6, is SAVISQKPSRDICQRGTSLTIQCQVDSQVTMMFWYRQQPGQSLTLIATANQGSEATYESGFVIDKFPISRPNLTFSTLTVSNMSPEDSSIYLCSAKDPGANVLTFGAGSRLTVL.

This clonotype has at least ten counts. The chain couples TRBV20-1 to TRBJ1-2; TRBD1 is a possible D gene (5 bases). Germline V gene data show CDR1 as DFQATT and CDR2 as SNEGSKA (reference sequence). Trimming removed 0 bases at V and 0 bases at J, with 11 bases between. The CDR3 is 15 residues long. CDR3 loop: CSARDRGGSNYGYTF. CDR3 nucleotide sequence: TGCAGTGCTAGAGATCGTGGGGGTTCTAACTATGGCTACACCTTC.

This chain connects TRBV6-1 to TRBJ1-3, with 7 positions matching TRBD1. V was pared by 4 bases and J by 0 bases, with 3 bases of the junction left unmatched. The CDR3 length is 15 residues. Per the germline V gene, CDR1 is MNHNS and CDR2 is SASEGT. The CDR3 nucleotides read TGTGCCAGCAGTGGGGGACAGCACTCTGGAAACACCATATATTTT. This codes for CASSGGQHSGNTIYF.

This clonotype was picked up a small number of times. The chain's CDR3 is CASSKRSDTGELFF. Here the CDR3 DNA reads TGTGCCAGCAGCAAACGGTCGGACACCGGGGAGCTGTTTTTT. The chain recombines TRBV7-3 with TRBJ2-2; D unresolved. CDR1 and CDR2 (germline): SGHTA, FQGTGA. The V end was cut by 5 bases, the J end by 3 bases, with 10 bases between. The CDR3 length is 14 residues.

The gene calls are TRBV19 and TRBJ1-1, with D hard to call. CDR1 LNHDA and CDR2 SQIVND come from the germline V gene (reference sequence). The V end lost 3 bases, the J end lost 2 bases, and 10 bases lay between the germline ends. The length of the CDR3 is 14 residues. CDR3 DNA sequence: TGTGCCAGTAGTATCGCGGCCGCAAACACTGAAGCTTTCTTT. Translation gives CASSIAAANTEAFF.

The chain links TRBV20-1 to TRBJ2-6; the D gene could be TRBD1 or TRBD2 (6 bases each). This CDR3 is built from 19 residues. Trimming shortened V by 0 bases and J by 4 bases, and 22 bases separated the two germline ends. CDR1 and CDR2 (germline): DFQATT, SNEGSKA (reference sequence). The CDR3 DNA reads as TGCAGTGCTAGAGATTTGGGGGGCGGGCAATCTTCCGGGGCCAACGTCCTGACTTTC. Translating gives CSARDLGGGQSSGANVLTF.